This TCR beta chain was obtained from a study of read filtering for tumor transcriptome and immune sequencing. About the research overall: Among patients, around 18 were male and 14 female, aged about 45 to 80 (mean roughly 64). R-ISS stage counts were about eight for I, around 17 for II, about seven for III.

CDR3 length: 13 residues. V was cut by 2 bases and J by 12 bases, with 14 bases left in between. Regarding this clonotype: A single base separates this from a much larger clone, so it may be a read error.

The library was built from about 0.4 ug RNA with molecular barcoded adaptors for alpha/delta and beta/gamma chains. Each CDR3 protein gets one entry after TCRdb re-called the reads with MiXCR. The table has 60,000 to 75,000 distinct CDR3 sequences, around 20% seen once; the top ten hold 9.5% to 13%. The TCR sequence derives from a donor aged 40 or older with multiple myeloma. The chain has TRBV12-3 or TRBV12-4 and TRBJ1-5; D might be TRBD1 (6 bases). Material: a population of CD138-negative cells sorted from bone marrow. CDR3 DNA sequence: TGTGCCAGCAGTTTAAGGGGGGAGGGGCTCCAGCATTTT. As protein: CASSLRGEGLQHF.